This is a list of T cell receptor beta chains from one sample in a study of blood T cell repertoires in COVID-19. The table came from immunoSEQ multiplex PCR; TCRdb's copy has only in-frame clones and leaves some out. The sample contains approximately 290,000 clones, approximately 85% of which appear only once. Material: PBMCs or T cells enriched from blood (not recorded which). Receptor source: a woman younger than 45 who had recovered from COVID-19. Both conserved end residues are part of each CDR3. A D gene is named only where the DNA matches it firmly. Rows give clone size only sometimes, using once, few, many, or a class for an expanded clone.

J	size	D	length	V	DNA	CDR3
TRBJ1-1	NA	TRBD1	14	TRBV3-1/TRBV3-2	TGTGCCAGCGGCGGGGACAGGGGTGTCGCTGAAGCTTTCTTT	CASGGDRGVAEAFF
TRBJ1-2	NA	NA	15	TRBV18	TGTGCCAGCTCACCAAGTGGAGGGATCCGCCTTGGCTACACCTTC	CASSPSGGIRLGYTF
TRBJ2-5	NA	NA	13	TRBV19	TGTGCCAGTAGTTTGAGATTTCAAGAGACCCAGTACTTC	CASSLRFQETQYF
TRBJ1-1	few	NA	16	TRBV5-6	TGTGCCAGCAGCTTGGCCCAGGGCCGGATGAACACTGAAGCTTTCTTT	CASSLAQGRMNTEAFF
TRBJ1-2	NA	NA	14	TRBV28	TGTGCCAGCAGTGCCCCACCTACTAACTATGGCTACACCTTC	CASSAPPTNYGYTF
TRBJ2-1	NA	TRBD2	17	TRBV12-5	TGTGCTAGTGGCTTGGGACTAGCGGTAAGCTCCTACAATGAGCAGTTCTTC	CASGLGLAVSSYNEQFF
TRBJ1-1	NA	TRBD1	14	TRBV5-1	TGCGCCAGCAGCTTGGAACAGGGGGTCACTGAAGCTTTCTTT	CASSLEQGVTEAFF
TRBJ2-7	NA	NA	13	TRBV27	TGTGCCAGCAGTTTAGGAGAAAACTACGAGCAGTACTTC	CASSLGENYEQYF
TRBJ2-4	NA	TRBD1	16	TRBV2	TGTGCCAGCAGTTGGGACAGGGGGCGCCATCAAAACATTCAGTACTTC	CASSWDRGRHQNIQYF
TRBJ1-1	NA	NA	19	TRBV6-4	TGTGCCAGCAGTGACGAATCTTTAAGACGCCGCCGGGGGAACACTGAAGCTTTCTTT	CASSDESLRRRRGNTEAFF
TRBJ1-2	NA	NA	12	TRBV5-4	TGTGCCAGCAGCTTGTATCGCGACAGCGTATATTTC	CASSLYRDSVYF
TRBJ2-3	NA	TRBD1	14	TRBV6-5	TGTGCCAGCACTATGGACAGGGGGACAGATACGCAGTATTTT	CASTMDRGTDTQYF
TRBJ2-7	NA	TRBD1	15	TRBV7-6	TGTGCCAGCAGCTTACCGGCGACAGGGTGGCACGAGCAGTACTTC	CASSLPATGWHEQYF
TRBJ1-4	NA	NA	14	TRBV2	TGTGCCAGCACCTTAAGGGGGAGTAATGAAAAACTGTTTTTT	CASTLRGSNEKLFF